This TCR beta chain came from a study of breast tumors, draining lymph nodes, adjacent tissues. The length of the CDR3 is 13 residues. V was clipped by 3 bases and J by 2 bases; unmatched bases: 1. CDR1 and CDR2 from the germline V gene are LNHDA and SQIVND (reference sequence). Samples came from axillary lymph nodes draining the breast cancer. The table lists this clonotype with many counts. TCRdb re-called the multiplex PCR reads with MiXCR, one entry per CDR3 protein. Here the sample spans around 290,000 distinct CDR3 sequences, roughly 30% being singletons. The specimen sequenced was axillary lymph node tissue. This chain links TRBV19 with TRBJ2-7, with 7 positions matching TRBD2. This TCR came from a female donor with breast cancer. Some clones in this sample may be carry-over from other donors' samples. The CDR3 coding sequence is TGTGCCAGTAGTATTAGCGGGCCCTACGAGCAGTACTTC. Amino acid sequence: CASSISGPYEQYF.